The TCR beta chain under discussion was sequenced for a study of PD-L1 blockade in urothelial cancer. Study-wide context: The patients first took atezolizumab in the mid-2010s, receiving 1,200 mg intravenously every 3 weeks. About nine tenths of the roughly 30 patients were men whose urothelial cancer was bladder-origin. General study findings and limits: At 3 weeks on treatment, tumor-associated clones expanded more with durable benefit.

Time point in this sample: peripheral blood 6 weeks after treatment start. Patients presented with locally advanced or metastatic urothelial carcinoma. Only in-frame clones appear in the TCRdb table, and some are missing; sequencing was by immunoSEQ multiplex PCR. The repertoire holds 23,000 or so clones, roughly 84% seen once, with about 1.6% in the top ten. CDR1 and CDR2 (germline): SGHTA, FQGNSA. Trimming removed 1 base at V and 2 bases at J, with 9 bases between. This CDR3 contains 15 residues. To note about this clone: Antigen specificity is unknown.

The starting material was PBMCs, obtained around atezolizumab (anti-PD-L1) treatment. The sequence came from a man aged 65 to 79 with urothelial cancer. The chain joins TRBV7-2 to TRBJ1-3, with D perhaps TRBD1 (5 bases). CDR3 coding DNA: TGTGCCAGCAGCTTAGGCAGGGTGACTGGAAACACCATATATTTT. Translated: CASSLGRVTGNTIYF.